Listed below are T cell receptor beta chains from one sample, sequenced in a study of radiation and T cells in renal cell carcinoma. TCRdb's copy holds only in-frame clones and misses some; the assay was immunoSEQ multiplex PCR. The sample contains around 100,000 clones, roughly 88% of which appear only once. The sample consisted of blood, taken from a patient whose treatment included radiotherapy and nephrectomy. These receptors all stem from a man aged 55 to 70 with renal cell carcinoma. Both conserved end residues are part of each CDR3. The D gene is left open where the match is weak. Rows give clone size only sometimes, using once, few, many, or a class for an expanded clone.

-	-	TRBV28	TRBJ1-4	CASSLSQATNEKLFF	TGTGCCAGCAGTTTATCCCAGGCTACTAATGAAAAACTGTTTTTT
-	TRBD2	TRBV4-1	TRBJ2-1	CASSQPLGPAGGEQFF	TGCGCCAGCAGCCAACCCCTAGGTCCAGCGGGGGGTGAGCAGTTCTTC
-	-	TRBV6-5	TRBJ2-3	CASSYPAPGGGDTQYF	TGTGCCAGCAGTTACCCCGCGCCAGGAGGGGGAGATACGCAGTATTTT
few	-	TRBV6-5	TRBJ2-1	CASSYPGGGTQQFF	TGTGCCAGCAGTTACCCTGGCGGCGGGACTCAGCAGTTCTTC
-	-	TRBV29-1	TRBJ2-1	CSVSSPLGSHEQFF	TGCAGCGTTAGTTCCCCCCTAGGGTCCCATGAGCAGTTCTTC
-	TRBD1	TRBV7-9	TRBJ1-1	CASSLRQGPNTEAFF	TGTGCCAGCAGCTTAAGACAGGGCCCGAACACTGAAGCTTTCTTT
-	TRBD2	TRBV19	TRBJ2-1	CASKGTSFVLDEQFF	TGTGCCAGTAAGGGGACTAGCTTCGTTTTGGATGAGCAGTTCTTC
-	-	TRBV28	TRBJ1-2	CASSLGAANYGYTF	TGTGCCAGCAGTTTAGGGGCAGCTAACTATGGCTACACCTTC
-	-	TRBV5-1	TRBJ2-3	CASSLVITDTQYF	TGCGCCAGCAGCTTGGTTATCACAGATACGCAGTATTTT
-	TRBD1	TRBV10-3	TRBJ1-6	CAIRGTDGNSPLHF	TGTGCCATCAGGGGGACAGACGGGAATTCACCCCTCCACTTT
few	-	TRBV2	TRBJ2-1	CASSVRNGYNEQFF	TGTGCCAGCAGTGTCAGGAACGGTTACAATGAGCAGTTCTTC
once	-	TRBV6-1	TRBJ2-1	CASSESARAEQFF	TGTGCCAGCAGTGAATCAGCTCGGGCTGAGCAGTTCTTC
-	-	TRBV5-5	TRBJ1-1	CASSLVDKNTEAFF	TGTGCCAGCAGCTTGGTAGACAAGAACACTGAAGCTTTCTTT
once	-	TRBV28	TRBJ2-1	CASSYETPRSDEQFF	TGTGCCAGCAGTTATGAGACCCCCCGTAGCGATGAGCAGTTCTTC
-	TRBD2	TRBV10-3	TRBJ2-3	CAISGAWREGLTDTQYF	TGTGCCATCAGCGGAGCGTGGCGGGAGGGCCTCACAGATACGCAGTATTTT
-	-	TRBV4-3	TRBJ2-4	CASSQDIGVPIQYF	TGCGCCAGCAGCCAAGATATCGGGGTTCCCATTCAGTACTTC
-	-	TRBV29-1	TRBJ1-1	CSVGAGNTEAFF	TGCAGCGTGGGGGCAGGGAACACTGAAGCTTTCTTT
-	-	TRBV4-1	TRBJ1-1	CASSQPLRDTPNTEAFF	TGCGCCAGCAGCCAACCTCTCCGGGACACCCCGAACACTGAAGCTTTCTTT
-	-	TRBV11-2	TRBJ2-7	CASSLRLAYEQYF	TGTGCCAGCAGCTTGAGACTAGCCTACGAGCAGTACTTC